Below, one T cell receptor beta chain is given with its context. The data are from a study of T cell changes during pregnancy in multiple sclerosis. Clones were read by immunoSEQ multiplex PCR, and TCRdb kept only the in-frame ones, dropping some. The sample yields about 73,000 clones, 90% seen once. The V gene's germline CDR1 is SGHDT and CDR2 YYEEEE. This CDR3 comprises 18 residues. Trimming cost V 0 bases and J 0 bases; bases outside gene matches: 9. This rearrangement joins TRBV5-6 to TRBJ2-3, with 8 bases matching TRBD2. This specimen consisted of peripheral blood, obtained after pregnancy. The clonotype originates from a female donor in good health, enrolled as a control in a pregnancy study. The CDR3 nucleotides are TGTGCCAGCAGCTTGGCTTTTTCTGCGGGGGGAAGCACAGATACGCAGTATTTT. Translated, it gives CASSLAFSAGGSTDTQYF. Full variable domain (outside the CDR3, taken from reference TRBV5-6 and TRBJ2-3): DAGVTQSPTHLIKTRGQQVTLRCSPKSGHDTVSWYQQALGQGPQFIFQYYEEEERQRGNFPDRFSGHQFPNYSSELNVNALLLGDSALYLCASSLAFSAGGSTDTQYFGPGTRLTVL.